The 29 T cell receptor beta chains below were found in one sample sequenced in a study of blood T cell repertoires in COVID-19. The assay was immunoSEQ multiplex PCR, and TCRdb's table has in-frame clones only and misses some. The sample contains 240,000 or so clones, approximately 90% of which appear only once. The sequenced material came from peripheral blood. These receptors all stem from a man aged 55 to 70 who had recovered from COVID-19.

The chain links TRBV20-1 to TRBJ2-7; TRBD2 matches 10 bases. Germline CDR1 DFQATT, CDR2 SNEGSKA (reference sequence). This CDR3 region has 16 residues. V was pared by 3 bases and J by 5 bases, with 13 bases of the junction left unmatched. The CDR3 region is CSASQSIPSGGNEQYF. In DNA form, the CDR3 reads TGCAGTGCTAGTCAGTCCATCCCTAGCGGGGGAAACGAGCAGTACTTC.

CDR3 bases: TGTGCCACCCGATCCGGGTACTCTGGAAACACCATATATTTT. It is translated as CATRSGYSGNTIYF. The genes are TRBV18 and TRBJ1-3, with D unresolved. The CDR3 runs 14 residues. Germline assignment: CDR1 KGHSH and CDR2 LQKENI. The germline V and J ends were trimmed by 10 bases and 0 bases, with 13 bases remaining between them.

In nucleotides, the CDR3 is TGCGCCAGCAGCCAACAGGGGTTCACTGAAGCTTTCTTT. Translating gives CASSQQGFTEAFF. The rearrangement links TRBV4-1 to TRBJ1-1; TRBD1 might be the D (6 bases). Trimming took 2 bases from V and 4 from J, leaving 8 bases between them. Germline V CDR1 and CDR2: MGHRA, YSYEKL. The CDR3 covers 13 residues.

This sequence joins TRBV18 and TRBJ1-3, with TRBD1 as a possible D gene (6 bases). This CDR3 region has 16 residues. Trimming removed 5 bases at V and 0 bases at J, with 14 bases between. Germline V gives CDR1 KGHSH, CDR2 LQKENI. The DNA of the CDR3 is TGTGCCAGCTCATCCAGCGCGACAGGCTCTGGAAACACCATATATTTT. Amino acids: CASSSSATGSGNTIYF.

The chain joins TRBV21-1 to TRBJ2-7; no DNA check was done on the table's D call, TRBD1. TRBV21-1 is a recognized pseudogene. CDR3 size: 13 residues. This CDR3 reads CASSKDRVLVQYV. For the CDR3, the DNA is TGTGCCAGCAGCAAAGACAGGGTGCTGGTGCAGTACGTC.

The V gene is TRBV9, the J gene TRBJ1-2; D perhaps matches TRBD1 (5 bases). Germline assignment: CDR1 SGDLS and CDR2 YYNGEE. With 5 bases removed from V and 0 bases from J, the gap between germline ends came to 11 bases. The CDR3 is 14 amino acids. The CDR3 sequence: CASRGGVANYGYTF. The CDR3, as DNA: TGTGCCAGCAGGGGAGGGGTGGCTAACTATGGCTACACCTTC.

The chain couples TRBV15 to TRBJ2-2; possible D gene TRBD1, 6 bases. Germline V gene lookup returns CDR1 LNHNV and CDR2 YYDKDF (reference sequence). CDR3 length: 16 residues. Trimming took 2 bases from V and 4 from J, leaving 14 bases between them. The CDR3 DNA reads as TGTGCCACCAGCAGACCCGGGACAATAACCACCGGGGAGCTGTTTTTT. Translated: CATSRPGTITTGELFF.

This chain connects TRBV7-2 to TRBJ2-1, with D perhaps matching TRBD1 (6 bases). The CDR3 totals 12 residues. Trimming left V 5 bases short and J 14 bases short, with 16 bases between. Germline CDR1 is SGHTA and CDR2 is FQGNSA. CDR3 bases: TGTGCCAGCAGCCCTGGGACAACCAGGAAGTTCTTC. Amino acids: CASSPGTTRKFF.

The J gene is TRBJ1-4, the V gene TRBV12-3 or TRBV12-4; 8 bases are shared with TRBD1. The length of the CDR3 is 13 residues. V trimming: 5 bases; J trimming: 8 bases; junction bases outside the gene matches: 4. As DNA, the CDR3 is TGTGCCAGCAGTCTCAGGGGGCGAGAAAAACTGTTTTTT. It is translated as CASSLRGREKLFF.

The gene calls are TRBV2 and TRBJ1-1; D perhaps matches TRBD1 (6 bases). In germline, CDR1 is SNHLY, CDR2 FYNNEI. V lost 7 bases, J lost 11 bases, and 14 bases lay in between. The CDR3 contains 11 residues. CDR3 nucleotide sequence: TGTGCCAGCAATAGGGAACAGGGCGCTTTCTTT. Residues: CASNREQGAFF. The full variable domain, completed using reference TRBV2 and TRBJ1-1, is EPEVTQTPSHQVTQMGQEVILRCVPISNHLYFYWYRQILGQKVEFLVSFYNNEISEKSEIFDDQFSVERPDGSNFTLKIRSTKLEDSAMYFCASNREQGAFFGQGTRLTVV.

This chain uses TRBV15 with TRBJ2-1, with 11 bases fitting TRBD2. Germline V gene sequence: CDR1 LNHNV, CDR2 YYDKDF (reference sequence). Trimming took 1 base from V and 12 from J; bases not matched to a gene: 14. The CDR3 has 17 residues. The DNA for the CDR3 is TGTGCCACCAGCAGAGGCCTAGCGGGGGGCCAGCCCATTAGGCAGTTCTTC. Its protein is CATSRGLAGGQPIRQFF.

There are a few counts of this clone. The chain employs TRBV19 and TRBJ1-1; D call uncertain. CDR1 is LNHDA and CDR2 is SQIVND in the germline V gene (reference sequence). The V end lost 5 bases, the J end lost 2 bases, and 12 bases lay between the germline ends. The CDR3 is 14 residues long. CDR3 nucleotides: TGTGCCAGTAGTTCAATGACACGAAACACTGAAGCTTTCTTT. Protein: CASSSMTRNTEAFF. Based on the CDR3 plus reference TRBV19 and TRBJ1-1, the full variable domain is DGGITQSPKYLFRKEGQNVTLSCEQNLNHDAMYWYRQDPGQGLRLIYYSQIVNDFQKGDIAEGYSVSREKKESFPLTVTSAQKNPTAFYLCASSSMTRNTEAFFGQGTRLTVV.

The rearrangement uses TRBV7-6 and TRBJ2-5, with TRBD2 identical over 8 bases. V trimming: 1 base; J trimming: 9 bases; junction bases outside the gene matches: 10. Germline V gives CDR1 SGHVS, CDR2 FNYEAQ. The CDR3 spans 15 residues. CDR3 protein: CASSLVSGPRGAQYF. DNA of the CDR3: TGTGCCAGCAGCTTAGTGTCGGGACCGCGGGGGGCCCAGTACTTC.

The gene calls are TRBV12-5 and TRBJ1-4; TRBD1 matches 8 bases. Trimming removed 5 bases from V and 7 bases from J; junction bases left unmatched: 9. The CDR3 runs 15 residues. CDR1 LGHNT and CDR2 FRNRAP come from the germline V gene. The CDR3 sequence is CASGTGQGQSEKLFF. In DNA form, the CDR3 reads TGTGCTAGTGGTACCGGACAGGGTCAGAGTGAAAAACTGTTTTTT.

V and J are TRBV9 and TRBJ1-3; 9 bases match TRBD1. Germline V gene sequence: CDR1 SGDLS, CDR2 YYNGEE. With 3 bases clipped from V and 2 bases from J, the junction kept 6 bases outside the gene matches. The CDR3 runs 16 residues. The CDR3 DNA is TGTGCCAGCAGCGCAAGACAGGGGGAGGCTGGAAACACCATATATTTT. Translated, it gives CASSARQGEAGNTIYF. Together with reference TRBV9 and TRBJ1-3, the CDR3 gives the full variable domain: DSGVTQTPKHLITATGQRVTLRCSPRSGDLSVYWYQQSLDQGLQFLIQYYNGEERAKGNILERFSAQQFPDLHSELNLSSLELGDSALYFCASSARQGEAGNTIYFGEGSWLTVV.

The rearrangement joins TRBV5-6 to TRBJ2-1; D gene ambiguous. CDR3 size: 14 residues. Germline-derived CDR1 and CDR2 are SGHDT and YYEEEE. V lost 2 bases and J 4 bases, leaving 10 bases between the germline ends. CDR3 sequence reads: CASSLRSFYNEQFF. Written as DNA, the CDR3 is TGTGCCAGCAGCTTAAGGAGCTTTTACAATGAGCAGTTCTTC.

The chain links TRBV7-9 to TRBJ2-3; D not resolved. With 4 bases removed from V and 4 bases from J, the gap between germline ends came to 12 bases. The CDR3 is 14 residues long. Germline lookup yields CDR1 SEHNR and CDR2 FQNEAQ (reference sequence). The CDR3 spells CASSSSGLADTQYF. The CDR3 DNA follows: TGTGCCAGCAGCTCCTCCGGTCTCGCAGATACGCAGTATTTT.

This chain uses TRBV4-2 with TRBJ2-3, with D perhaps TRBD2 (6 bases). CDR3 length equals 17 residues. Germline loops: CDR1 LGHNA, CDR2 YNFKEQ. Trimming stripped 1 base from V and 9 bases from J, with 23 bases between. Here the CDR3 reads CASSQVGKGEAPPTQYF. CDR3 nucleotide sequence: TGTGCCAGCAGCCAAGTAGGGAAAGGGGAGGCTCCCCCCACGCAGTATTTT.

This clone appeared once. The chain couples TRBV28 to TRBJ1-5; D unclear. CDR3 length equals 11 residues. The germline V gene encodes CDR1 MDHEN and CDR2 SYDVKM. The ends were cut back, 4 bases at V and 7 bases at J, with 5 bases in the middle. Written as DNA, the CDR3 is TGTGCCAGCAGTTCCGGGCAGCCCCAGCATTTT. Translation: CASSSGQPQHF.

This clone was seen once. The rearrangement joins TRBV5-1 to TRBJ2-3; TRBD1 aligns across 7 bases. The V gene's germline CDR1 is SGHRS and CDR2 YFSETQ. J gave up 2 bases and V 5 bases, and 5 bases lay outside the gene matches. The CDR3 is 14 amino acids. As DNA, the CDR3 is TGCGCCAGCAGTTTAACAGGGGCCACAGATACGCAGTATTTT. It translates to CASSLTGATDTQYF.

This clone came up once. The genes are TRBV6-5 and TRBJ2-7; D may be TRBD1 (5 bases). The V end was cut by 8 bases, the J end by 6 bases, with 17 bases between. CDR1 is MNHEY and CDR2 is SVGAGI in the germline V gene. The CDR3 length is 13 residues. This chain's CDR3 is CASRRTQRSEQYF. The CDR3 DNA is TGTGCCAGCCGAAGGACACAGCGTAGCGAGCAGTACTTC.

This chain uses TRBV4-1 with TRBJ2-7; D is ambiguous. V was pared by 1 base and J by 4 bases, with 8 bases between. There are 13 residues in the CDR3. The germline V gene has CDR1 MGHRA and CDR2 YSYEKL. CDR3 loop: CASSQAVTYEQYF. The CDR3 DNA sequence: TGCGCCAGCAGCCAAGCGGTCACTTACGAGCAGTACTTC.

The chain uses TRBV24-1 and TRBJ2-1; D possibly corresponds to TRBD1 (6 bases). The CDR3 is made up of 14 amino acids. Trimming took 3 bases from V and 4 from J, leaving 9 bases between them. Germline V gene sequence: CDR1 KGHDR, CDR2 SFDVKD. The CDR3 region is CATSDTTGYNEQFF. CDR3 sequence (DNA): TGTGCCACCAGTGATACTACAGGGTACAATGAGCAGTTCTTC.

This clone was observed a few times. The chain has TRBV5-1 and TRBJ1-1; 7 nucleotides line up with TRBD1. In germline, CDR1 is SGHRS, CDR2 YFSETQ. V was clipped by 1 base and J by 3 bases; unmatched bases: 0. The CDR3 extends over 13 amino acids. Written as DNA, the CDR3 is TGCGCCAGCAGCTTGACAGGGGACACTGAAGCTTTCTTT. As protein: CASSLTGDTEAFF.

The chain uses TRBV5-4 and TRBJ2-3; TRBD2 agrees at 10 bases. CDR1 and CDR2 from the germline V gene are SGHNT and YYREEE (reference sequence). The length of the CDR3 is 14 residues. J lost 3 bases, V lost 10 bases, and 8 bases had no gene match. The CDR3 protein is CAWKQRGGTDTQYF. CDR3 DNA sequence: TGTGCCTGGAAACAGCGGGGGGGAACAGATACGCAGTATTTT. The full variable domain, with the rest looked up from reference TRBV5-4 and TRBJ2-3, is ETGVTQSPTHLIKTRGQQVTLRCSSQSGHNTVSWYQQALGQGPQFIFQYYREEENGRGNFPPRFSGLQFPNYSSELNVNALELDDSALYLCAWKQRGGTDTQYFGPGTRLTVL.

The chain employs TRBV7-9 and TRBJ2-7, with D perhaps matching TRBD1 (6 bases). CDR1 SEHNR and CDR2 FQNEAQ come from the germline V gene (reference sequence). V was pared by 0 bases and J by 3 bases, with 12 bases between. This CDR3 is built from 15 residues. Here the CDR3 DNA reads TGTGCCAGCAGCTTAGCCGGGACACAGGTCTACGAGCAGTACTTC. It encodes CASSLAGTQVYEQYF. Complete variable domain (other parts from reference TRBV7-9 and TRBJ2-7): DTGVSQNPRHKITKRGQNVTFRCDPISEHNRLYWYRQTLGQGPEFLTYFQNEAQLEKSRLLSDRFSAERPKGSFSTLEIQRTEQGDSAMYLCASSLAGTQVYEQYFGPGTRLTVT.

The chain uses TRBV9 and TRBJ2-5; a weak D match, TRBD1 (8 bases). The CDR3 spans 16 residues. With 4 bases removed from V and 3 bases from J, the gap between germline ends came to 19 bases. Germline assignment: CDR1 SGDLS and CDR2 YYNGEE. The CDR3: CASSPNPTGGEETQYF. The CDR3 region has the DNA TGTGCCAGCAGCCCGAACCCTACAGGGGGGGAAGAGACCCAGTACTTC.

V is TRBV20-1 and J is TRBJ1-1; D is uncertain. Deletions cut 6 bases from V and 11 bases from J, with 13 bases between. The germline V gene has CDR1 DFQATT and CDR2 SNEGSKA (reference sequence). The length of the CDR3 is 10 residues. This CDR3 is CSAGPGKAFF. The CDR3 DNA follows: TGCAGTGCCGGTCCGGGTAAGGCTTTCTTT.

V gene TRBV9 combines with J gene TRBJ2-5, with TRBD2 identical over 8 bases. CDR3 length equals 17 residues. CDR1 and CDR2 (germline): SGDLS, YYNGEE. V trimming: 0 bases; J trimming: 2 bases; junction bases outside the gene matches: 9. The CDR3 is CASSVVRAGAKQETQYF. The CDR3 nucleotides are TGTGCCAGCAGCGTAGTGCGAGCGGGGGCCAAACAAGAGACCCAGTACTTC. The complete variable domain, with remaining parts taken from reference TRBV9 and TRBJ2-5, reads DSGVTQTPKHLITATGQRVTLRCSPRSGDLSVYWYQQSLDQGLQFLIQYYNGEERAKGNILERFSAQQFPDLHSELNLSSLELGDSALYFCASSVVRAGAKQETQYFGPGTRLLVL.